The present entry profiles one T cell receptor beta chain with its context. The sample originates from a study of blood T cells in healthy people across ages. There are 17 residues in the CDR3. Germline V lookup: CDR1 DFQATT, CDR2 SNEGSKA (reference sequence). V lost 0 bases and J 1 base, leaving 13 bases between the germline ends. A second PCR of 7 to 11 cycles used a sample-barcoded 5' primer and a J-beta primer mix. MiXCR, applied by TCRdb to the 5' RACE reads, yields one record per CDR3 protein. Of about 800,000 distinct CDR3 sequences in the sample, around 25% are singletons; the top ten hold approximately 3.7%. Another study also made use of these data, one on T cells of mothers and their children.

This TCR was recovered from a boy aged 5-17 years in good health. The sample comprised blood. V usage is TRBV20-1 and J usage is TRBJ1-6, with D possibly being TRBD1 (6 bases). The CDR3 reads CSARDWRGESYNSPLHF. DNA of the CDR3: TGCAGTGCTAGAGATTGGAGGGGGGAATCCTATAATTCACCCCTCCACTTT.